The T cell receptor beta chain under discussion was sequenced for a study of blood T cell repertoires in COVID-19. In the original analysis: How many nucleated cells were present was estimated from reference gene primer amplification. This table comes from immunoSEQ multiplex PCR, and its TCRdb copy is limited to in-frame clones, with some not included. The DNA gave D and trimming, while V, J and clone size come from that table. Of 90,000 or so clones in the sample, around 88% were seen once. This CDR3 is 12 amino acids long. J was trimmed by 5 bases and V by 6 bases; bases with no gene match: 4. Germline CDR1 is MGHRA and CDR2 is YSYEKL. This clone is a singleton in its sample.

The source is a man aged 55 to 70 with acute or convalescent COVID-19. Sequenced material: peripheral blood. The chain uses TRBV4-1 and TRBJ2-7; TRBD2 matches 7 bases. The CDR3 is CASRWGRDEQYF. DNA for the CDR3: TGCGCCAGCAGGTGGGGGAGGGACGAGCAGTACTTC.